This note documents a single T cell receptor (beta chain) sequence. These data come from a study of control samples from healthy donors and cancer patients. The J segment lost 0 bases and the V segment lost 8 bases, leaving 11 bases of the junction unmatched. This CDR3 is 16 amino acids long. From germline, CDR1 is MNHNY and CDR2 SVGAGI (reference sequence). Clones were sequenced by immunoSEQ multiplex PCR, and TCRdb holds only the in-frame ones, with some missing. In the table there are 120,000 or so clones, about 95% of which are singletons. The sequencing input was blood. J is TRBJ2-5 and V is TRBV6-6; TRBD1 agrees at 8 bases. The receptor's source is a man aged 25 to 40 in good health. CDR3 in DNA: TGTGCCAGCTTAGCCGTACAGGGGGTCTACCAAGAGACCCAGTACTTC. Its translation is CASLAVQGVYQETQYF.